This T cell receptor (beta chain) stems from a study of T-cell reconstitution after alpha-beta-depleted transplantation in children. Germline CDR1 is SGHTA and CDR2 is FQGNSA. The CDR3 is 14 residues long. V lost 2 bases and J lost 4, with 11 bases in between. Molecular barcoding with unique molecular identifiers was used for the TCRbeta library. Each CDR3 protein is one row after TCRdb ran MiXCR on the PCR reads. The sample holds 90,000 to 130,000 distinct CDR3 sequences, approximately 10% seen once. This clonotype was seen many times. The sequence derives from a human donor who donated a stem cell graft to a child with acute lymphoblastic leukemia. The sequencing used PBMCs from the stem cell graft donor, collected from the stem cell graft. This rearrangement joins TRBV7-2 to TRBJ2-5, with D unclear. The CDR3 loop reads CASSLFQLGETQYF. The CDR3, as DNA: TGTGCCAGCAGCTTATTCCAGCTAGGAGAGACCCAGTACTTC.